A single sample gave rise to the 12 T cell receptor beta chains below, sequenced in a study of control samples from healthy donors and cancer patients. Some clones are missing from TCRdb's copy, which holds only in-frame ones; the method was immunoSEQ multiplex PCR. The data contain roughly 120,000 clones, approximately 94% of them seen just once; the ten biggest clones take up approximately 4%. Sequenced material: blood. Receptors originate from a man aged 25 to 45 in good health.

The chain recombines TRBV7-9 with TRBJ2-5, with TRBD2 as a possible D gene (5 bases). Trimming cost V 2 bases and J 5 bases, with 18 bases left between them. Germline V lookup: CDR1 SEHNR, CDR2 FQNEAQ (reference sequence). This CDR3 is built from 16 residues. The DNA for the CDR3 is TGTGCCAGCAGCTTACCAGAGGGCCGGAGGTTCGAGACCCAGTACTTC. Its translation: CASSLPEGRRFETQYF. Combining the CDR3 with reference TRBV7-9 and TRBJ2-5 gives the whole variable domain DTGVSQNPRHKITKRGQNVTFRCDPISEHNRLYWYRQTLGQGPEFLTYFQNEAQLEKSRLLSDRFSAERPKGSFSTLEIQRTEQGDSAMYLCASSLPEGRRFETQYFGPGTRLLVL.

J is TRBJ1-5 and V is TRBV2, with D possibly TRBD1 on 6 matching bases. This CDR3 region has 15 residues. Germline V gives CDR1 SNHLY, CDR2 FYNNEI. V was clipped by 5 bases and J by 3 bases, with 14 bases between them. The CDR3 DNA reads TGTGCCAGCAGTAATGTAGGGGGTCCCAATCAGCCCCAGCATTTT. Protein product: CASSNVGGPNQPQHF.

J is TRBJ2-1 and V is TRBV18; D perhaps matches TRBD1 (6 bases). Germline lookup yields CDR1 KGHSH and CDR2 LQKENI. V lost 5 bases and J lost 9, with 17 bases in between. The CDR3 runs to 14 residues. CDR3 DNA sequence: TGTGCCAGCTCATTTCGAGGCAGGGGCACTGAGCAGTTCTTC. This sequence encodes CASSFRGRGTEQFF. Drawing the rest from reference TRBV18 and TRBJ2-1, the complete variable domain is NAGVMQNPRHLVRRRGQEARLRCSPMKGHSHVYWYRQLPEEGLKFMVYLQKENIIDESGMPKERFSAEFPKEGPSILRIQQVVRGDSAAYFCASSFRGRGTEQFFGPGTRLTVL.

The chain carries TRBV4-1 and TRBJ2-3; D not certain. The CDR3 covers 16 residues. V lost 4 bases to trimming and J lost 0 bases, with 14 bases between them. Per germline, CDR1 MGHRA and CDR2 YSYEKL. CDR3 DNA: TGCGCCAGCAGCCTAATTGGGGTGGAGAGCACAGATACGCAGTATTTT. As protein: CASSLIGVESTDTQYF.

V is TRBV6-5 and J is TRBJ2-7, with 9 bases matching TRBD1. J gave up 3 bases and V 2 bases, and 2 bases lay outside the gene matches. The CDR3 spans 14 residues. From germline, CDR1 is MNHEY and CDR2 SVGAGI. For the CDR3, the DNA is TGTGCCAGCAGTTACCTGACAGGGGGCTACGAGCAGTACTTC. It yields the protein CASSYLTGGYEQYF.

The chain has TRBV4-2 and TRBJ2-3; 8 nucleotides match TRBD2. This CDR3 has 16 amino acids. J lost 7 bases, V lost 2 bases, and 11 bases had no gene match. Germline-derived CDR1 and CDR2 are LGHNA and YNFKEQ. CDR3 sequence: CASSQPAGERLYTQYF. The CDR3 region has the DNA TGTGCCAGCAGCCAACCAGCGGGGGAGCGGTTGTATACGCAGTATTTT.

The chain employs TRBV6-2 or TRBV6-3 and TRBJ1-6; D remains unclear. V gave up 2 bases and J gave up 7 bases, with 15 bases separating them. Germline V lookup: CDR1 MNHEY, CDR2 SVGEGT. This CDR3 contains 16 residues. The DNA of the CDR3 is TGTGCCAGCAGTTACCCCCTCGGATTGGGCAATTCACCCCTCCACTTT. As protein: CASSYPLGLGNSPLHF.

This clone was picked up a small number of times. Written as DNA, the CDR3 is TGTGCCAGCAGTGCTCTTGATGACAGGGCTAACTATGGCTACACCTTC. It yields the protein CASSALDDRANYGYTF. This sequence joins TRBV6-1 and TRBJ1-2, with TRBD1 identical over 7 bases. V shed 4 bases, J shed 0 bases, and the junction held 8 bases outside the gene matches. Looked up from germline, CDR1 is MNHNS and CDR2 is SASEGT. This CDR3 has 16 residues.

CDR3 sequence (DNA): TGCGCCAGCAGCTCCGGGGGACAGTCCTACGAGCAGTACTTC. Residues: CASSSGGQSYEQYF. This chain joins TRBV5-1 and TRBJ2-7; possible D gene TRBD1, 7 bases. Germline CDR1 reads SGHRS; CDR2 reads YFSETQ. Trimming stripped 3 bases from V and 1 base from J, with 11 bases between. The CDR3 runs 14 residues.

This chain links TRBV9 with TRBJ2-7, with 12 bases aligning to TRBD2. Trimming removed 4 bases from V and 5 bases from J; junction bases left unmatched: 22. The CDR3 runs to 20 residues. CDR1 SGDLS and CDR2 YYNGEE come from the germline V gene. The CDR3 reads CASSPSASGGASSFPNEQYF. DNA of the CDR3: TGTGCCAGCAGCCCCTCGGCTAGCGGGGGGGCCTCCTCCTTTCCAAACGAGCAGTACTTC. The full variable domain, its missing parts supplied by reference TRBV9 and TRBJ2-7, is DSGVTQTPKHLITATGQRVTLRCSPRSGDLSVYWYQQSLDQGLQFLIQYYNGEERAKGNILERFSAQQFPDLHSELNLSSLELGDSALYFCASSPSASGGASSFPNEQYFGPGTRLTVT.

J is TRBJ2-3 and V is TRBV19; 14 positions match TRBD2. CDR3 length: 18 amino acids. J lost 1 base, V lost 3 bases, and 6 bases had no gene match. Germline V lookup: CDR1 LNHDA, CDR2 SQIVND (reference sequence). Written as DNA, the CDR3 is TGTGCCAGTAGTATCCGACTAGCGGGGGGGCCGGGCACAGATACGCAGTATTTT. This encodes CASSIRLAGGPGTDTQYF. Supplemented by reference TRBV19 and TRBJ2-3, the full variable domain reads DGGITQSPKYLFRKEGQNVTLSCEQNLNHDAMYWYRQDPGQGLRLIYYSQIVNDFQKGDIAEGYSVSREKKESFPLTVTSAQKNPTAFYLCASSIRLAGGPGTDTQYFGPGTRLTVL.

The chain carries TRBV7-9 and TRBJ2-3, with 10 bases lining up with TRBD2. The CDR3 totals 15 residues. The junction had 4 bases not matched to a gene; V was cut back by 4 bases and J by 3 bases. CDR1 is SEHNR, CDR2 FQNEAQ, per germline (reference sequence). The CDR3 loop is CASSSLSGGTDTQYF. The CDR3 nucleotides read TGTGCCAGCAGCTCACTTAGCGGGGGGACAGATACGCAGTATTTT.